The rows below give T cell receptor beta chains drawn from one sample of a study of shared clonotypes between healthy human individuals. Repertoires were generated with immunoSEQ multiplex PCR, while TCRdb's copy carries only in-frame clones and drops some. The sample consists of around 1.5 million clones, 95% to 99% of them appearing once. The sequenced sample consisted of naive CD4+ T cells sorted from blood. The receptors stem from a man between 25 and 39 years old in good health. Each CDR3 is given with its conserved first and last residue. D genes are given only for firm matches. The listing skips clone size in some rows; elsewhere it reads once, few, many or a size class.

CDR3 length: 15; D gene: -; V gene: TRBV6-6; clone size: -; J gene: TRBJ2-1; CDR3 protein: CASSYSSSLGYEQFF; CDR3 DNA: TGTGCCAGCAGTTACTCGTCTAGTCTTGGCTATGAGCAGTTCTTC
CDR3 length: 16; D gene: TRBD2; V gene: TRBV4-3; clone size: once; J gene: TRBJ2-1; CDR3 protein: CASSQSPGGSYNEQFF; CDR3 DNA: TGCGCCAGCAGCCAATCCCCGGGGGGCTCCTACAATGAGCAGTTCTTC
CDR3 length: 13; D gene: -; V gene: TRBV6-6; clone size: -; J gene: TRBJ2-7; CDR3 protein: CASRQVGSYEQYF; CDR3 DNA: TGTGCCAGCAGGCAAGTCGGGTCCTACGAGCAGTACTTC
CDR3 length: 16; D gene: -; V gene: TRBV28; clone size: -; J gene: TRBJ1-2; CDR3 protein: CASSPPPPEVLYGYTF; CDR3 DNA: TGTGCCAGCAGTCCTCCCCCCCCCGAGGTTCTCTATGGCTACACCTTC
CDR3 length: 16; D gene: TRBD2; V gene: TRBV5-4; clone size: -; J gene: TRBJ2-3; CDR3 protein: CASSMGTSGSTDTQYF; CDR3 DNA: TGTGCCAGCAGCATGGGGACTAGCGGGAGCACAGATACGCAGTATTTT
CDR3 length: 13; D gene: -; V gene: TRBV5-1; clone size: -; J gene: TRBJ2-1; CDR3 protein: CASSYGHGNEQFF; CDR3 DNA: TGCGCCAGCAGCTACGGACATGGCAATGAGCAGTTCTTC
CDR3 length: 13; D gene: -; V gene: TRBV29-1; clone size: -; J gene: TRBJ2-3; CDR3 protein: CSRAGANTDTQYF; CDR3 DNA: TGCAGCCGAGCCGGGGCAAACACAGATACGCAGTATTTT
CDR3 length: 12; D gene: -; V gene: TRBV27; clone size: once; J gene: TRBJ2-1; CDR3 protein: CASSPQRGEQFF; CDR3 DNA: TGTGCCAGCAGTCCCCAGCGTGGTGAGCAGTTCTTC
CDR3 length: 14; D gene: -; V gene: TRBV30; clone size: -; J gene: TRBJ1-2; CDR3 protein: CAWSVQGGDYGYTF; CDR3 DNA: TGTGCCTGGAGTGTACAAGGGGGTGACTATGGCTACACCTTC
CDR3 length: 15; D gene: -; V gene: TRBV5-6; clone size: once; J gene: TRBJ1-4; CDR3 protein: CASSSIPREDEKLFF; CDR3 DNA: TGTGCCAGCAGCTCGATACCGAGGGAGGATGAAAAACTGTTTTTT
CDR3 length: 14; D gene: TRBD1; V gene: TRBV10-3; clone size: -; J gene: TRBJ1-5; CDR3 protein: CAIRNGQGDQPQHF; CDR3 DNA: TGTGCCATAAGAAATGGGCAGGGGGATCAGCCCCAGCATTTT
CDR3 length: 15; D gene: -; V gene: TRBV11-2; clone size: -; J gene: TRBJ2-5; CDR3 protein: CASSLGDAPRETQYF; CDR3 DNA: TGTGCCAGCAGCTTAGGGGACGCCCCACGTGAGACCCAGTACTTC
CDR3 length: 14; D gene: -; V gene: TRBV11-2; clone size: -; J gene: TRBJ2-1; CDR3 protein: CASSRDGRDGEQFF; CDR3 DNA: TGTGCCAGCAGCAGGGACGGGAGAGACGGTGAGCAGTTCTTC
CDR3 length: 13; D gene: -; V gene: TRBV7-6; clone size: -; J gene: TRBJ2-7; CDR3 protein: CASSLARIHEQYF; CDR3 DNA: TGTGCCAGCAGCTTAGCCCGGATTCACGAGCAGTACTTC
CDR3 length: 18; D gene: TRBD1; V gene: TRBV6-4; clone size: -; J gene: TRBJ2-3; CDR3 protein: CASSDHGQGASSTDTQYF; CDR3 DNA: TGTGCCAGCAGTGACCACGGACAGGGGGCTAGCTCCACAGATACGCAGTATTTT
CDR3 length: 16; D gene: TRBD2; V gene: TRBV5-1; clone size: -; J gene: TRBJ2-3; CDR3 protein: CASSPRTSGPTYTQYF; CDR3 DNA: TGCGCCAGCAGCCCAAGGACTAGCGGACCAACATATACGCAGTATTTT
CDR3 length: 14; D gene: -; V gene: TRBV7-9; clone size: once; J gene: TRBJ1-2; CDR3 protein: CASSLSGGLYGYTF; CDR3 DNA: TGTGCCAGCAGCTTATCGGGGGGATTATATGGCTACACCTTC
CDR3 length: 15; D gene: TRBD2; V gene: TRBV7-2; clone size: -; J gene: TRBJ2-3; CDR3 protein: CASGGAGASTDTQYF; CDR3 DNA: TGTGCCAGCGGCGGAGCGGGAGCCAGCACAGATACGCAGTATTTT
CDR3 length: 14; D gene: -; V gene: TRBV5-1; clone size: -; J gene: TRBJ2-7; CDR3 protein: CASSLEPQGDEQYF; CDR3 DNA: TGCGCCAGCAGCTTGGAGCCACAGGGTGACGAGCAGTACTTC
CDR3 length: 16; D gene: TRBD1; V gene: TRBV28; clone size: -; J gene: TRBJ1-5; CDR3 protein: CASSLTEGQGGQPQHF; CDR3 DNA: TGTGCCAGCAGTTTAACTGAGGGACAGGGGGGGCAGCCCCAGCATTTT
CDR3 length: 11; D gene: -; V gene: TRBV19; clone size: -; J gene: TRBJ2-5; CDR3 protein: CASSQGETQYF; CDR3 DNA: TGTGCCAGTTCCCAGGGGGAGACCCAGTACTTC
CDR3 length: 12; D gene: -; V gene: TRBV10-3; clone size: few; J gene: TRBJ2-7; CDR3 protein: CAISEGKYEQYF; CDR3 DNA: TGTGCCATCAGTGAAGGCAAATACGAGCAGTACTTC
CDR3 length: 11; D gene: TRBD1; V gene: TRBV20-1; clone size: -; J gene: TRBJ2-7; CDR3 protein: CSAGQGGEQYF; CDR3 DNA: TGCAGTGCTGGACAGGGGGGCGAGCAGTACTTC
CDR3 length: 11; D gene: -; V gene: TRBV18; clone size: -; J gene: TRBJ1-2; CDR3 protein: CASSTGYGYTF; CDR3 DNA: TGTGCCAGCTCAACTGGCTATGGCTACACCTTC
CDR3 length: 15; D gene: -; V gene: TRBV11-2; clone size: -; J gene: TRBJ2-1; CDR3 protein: CASSSRVTTPNEQFF; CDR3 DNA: TGTGCCAGCAGCTCCCGAGTAACGACGCCCAATGAGCAGTTCTTC
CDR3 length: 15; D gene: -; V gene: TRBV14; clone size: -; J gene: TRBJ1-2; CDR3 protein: CASSQGFDGNYGYTF; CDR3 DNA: TGTGCCAGCAGCCAAGGATTTGACGGAAACTATGGCTACACCTTC
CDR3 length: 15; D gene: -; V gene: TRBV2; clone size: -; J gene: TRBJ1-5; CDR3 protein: CASRKTDNSNQPQHF; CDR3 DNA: TGTGCCAGCAGGAAGACAGATAATAGCAATCAGCCCCAGCATTTT
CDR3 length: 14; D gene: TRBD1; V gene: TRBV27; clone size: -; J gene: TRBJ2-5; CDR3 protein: CASSFWTGQETQYF; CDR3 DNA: TGTGCCAGCAGTTTTTGGACAGGGCAAGAGACCCAGTACTTC
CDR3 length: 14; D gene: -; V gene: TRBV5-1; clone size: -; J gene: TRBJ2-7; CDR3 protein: CASSYGTHTDEQYF; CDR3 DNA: TGCGCCAGCAGCTACGGGACCCATACCGACGAGCAGTACTTC
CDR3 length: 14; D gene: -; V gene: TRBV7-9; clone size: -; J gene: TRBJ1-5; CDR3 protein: CASSLDVGNQPQHF; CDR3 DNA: TGTGCCAGCAGCTTAGACGTCGGCAATCAGCCCCAGCATTTT
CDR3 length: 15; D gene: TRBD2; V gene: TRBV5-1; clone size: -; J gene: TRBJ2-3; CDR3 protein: CASSGPAGGSDTQYF; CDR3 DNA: TGCGCCAGCAGCGGCCCAGCGGGAGGTTCAGATACGCAGTATTTT
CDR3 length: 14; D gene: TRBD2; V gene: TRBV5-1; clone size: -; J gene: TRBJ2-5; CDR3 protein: CASRPTLAGETQYF; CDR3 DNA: TGCGCCAGCAGACCAACCCTAGCGGGAGAGACCCAGTACTTC
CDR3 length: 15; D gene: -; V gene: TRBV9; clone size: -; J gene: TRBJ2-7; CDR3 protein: CASTERAAPTYEQYF; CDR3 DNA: TGTGCCAGCACTGAGAGGGCCGCCCCAACCTACGAGCAGTACTTC
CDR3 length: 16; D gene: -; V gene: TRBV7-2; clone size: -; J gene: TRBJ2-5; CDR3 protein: CASSLGLRGKGGTQYF; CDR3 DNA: TGTGCCAGCAGCTTAGGTTTAAGGGGCAAAGGGGGGACCCAGTACTTC
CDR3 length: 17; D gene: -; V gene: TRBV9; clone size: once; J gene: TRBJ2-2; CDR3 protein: CASTILFGETNTGELFF; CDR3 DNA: TGTGCCAGCACCATACTCTTCGGAGAGACGAACACCGGGGAGCTGTTTTTT
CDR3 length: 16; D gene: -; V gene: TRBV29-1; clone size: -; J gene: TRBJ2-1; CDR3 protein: CSVEDRAVGTYNEQFF; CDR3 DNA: TGCAGCGTTGAAGATCGGGCAGTAGGTACCTACAATGAGCAGTTCTTC
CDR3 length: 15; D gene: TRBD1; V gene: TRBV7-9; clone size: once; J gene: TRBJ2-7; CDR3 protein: CASSLRDRGTDEQYF; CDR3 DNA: TGTGCCAGCAGCTTACGGGACAGGGGAACTGACGAGCAGTACTTC
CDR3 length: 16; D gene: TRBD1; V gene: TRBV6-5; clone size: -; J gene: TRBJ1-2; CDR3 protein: CASSYAIGTGDDGYTF; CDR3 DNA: TGTGCCAGCAGTTACGCGATCGGGACAGGGGATGATGGCTACACCTTC
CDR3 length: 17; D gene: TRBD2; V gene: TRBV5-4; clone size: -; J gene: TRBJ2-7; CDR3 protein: CASSLGGSGRAPYEQYF; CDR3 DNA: TGTGCCAGCAGCTTGGGGGGTAGCGGGAGGGCCCCCTACGAGCAGTACTTC
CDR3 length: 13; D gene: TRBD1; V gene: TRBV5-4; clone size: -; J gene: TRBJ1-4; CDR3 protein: CASSLDRDEKLFF; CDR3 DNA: TGTGCCAGCAGCTTAGACAGGGATGAAAAACTGTTTTTT
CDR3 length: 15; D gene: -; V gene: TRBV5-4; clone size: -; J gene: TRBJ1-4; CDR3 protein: CASSLTAATNEKLFF; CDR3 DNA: TGTGCCAGCAGCTTGACAGCAGCAACTAATGAAAAACTGTTTTTT
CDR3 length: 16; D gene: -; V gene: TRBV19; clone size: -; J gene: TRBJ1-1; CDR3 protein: CASSNDRGGGYTEAFF; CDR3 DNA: TGTGCCAGTAGTAACGACCGGGGAGGAGGGTACACTGAAGCTTTCTTT
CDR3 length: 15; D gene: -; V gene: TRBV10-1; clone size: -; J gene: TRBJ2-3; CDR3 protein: CASSARGGGTDTQYF; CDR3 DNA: TGCGCCAGCAGTGCCAGGGGCGGCGGCACAGATACGCAGTATTTT
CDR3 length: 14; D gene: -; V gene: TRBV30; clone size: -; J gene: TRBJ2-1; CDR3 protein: CAGSWGSGYNEQFF; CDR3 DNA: TGTGCCGGGAGCTGGGGGTCAGGGTACAATGAGCAGTTCTTC
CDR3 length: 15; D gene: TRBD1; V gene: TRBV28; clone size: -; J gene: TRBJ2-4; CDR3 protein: CASRPFRGQKNIQYF; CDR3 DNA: TGTGCCAGCAGACCCTTCAGGGGGCAGAAAAACATTCAGTACTTC
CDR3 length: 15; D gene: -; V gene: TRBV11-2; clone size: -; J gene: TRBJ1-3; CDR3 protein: CASSFDGHFRNTIYF; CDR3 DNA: TGTGCCAGCAGCTTCGACGGGCATTTTAGGAACACCATATATTTT
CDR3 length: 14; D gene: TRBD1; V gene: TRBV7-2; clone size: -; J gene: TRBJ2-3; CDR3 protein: CASSRDRATDTQYF; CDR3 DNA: TGTGCCAGCAGTCGGGACAGGGCCACAGATACGCAGTATTTT
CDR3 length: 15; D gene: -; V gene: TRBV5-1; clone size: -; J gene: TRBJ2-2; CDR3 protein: CASSQGSVGTGELFF; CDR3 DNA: TGCGCCAGCAGCCAGGGGTCCGTGGGCACCGGGGAGCTGTTTTTT
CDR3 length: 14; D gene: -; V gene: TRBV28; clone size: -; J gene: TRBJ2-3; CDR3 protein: CASSFGRGTDTQYF; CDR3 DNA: TGTGCCAGCAGTTTTGGAAGGGGCACAGATACGCAGTATTTT
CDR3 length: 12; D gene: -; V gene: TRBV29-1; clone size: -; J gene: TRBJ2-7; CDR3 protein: CSARGTIYEQYF; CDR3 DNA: TGCAGCGCCCGAGGGACGATCTACGAGCAGTACTTC
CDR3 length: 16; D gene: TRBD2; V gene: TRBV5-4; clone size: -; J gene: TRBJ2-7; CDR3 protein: CASSPGGRGSSYEQYF; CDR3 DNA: TGTGCCAGCAGCCCCGGGGGTCGCGGGAGCTCCTACGAGCAGTACTTC
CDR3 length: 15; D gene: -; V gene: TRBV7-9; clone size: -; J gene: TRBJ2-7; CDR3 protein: CASTLAGTNSHEQYF; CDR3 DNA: TGTGCCAGCACCTTGGCCGGGACGAACAGCCACGAGCAGTACTTC